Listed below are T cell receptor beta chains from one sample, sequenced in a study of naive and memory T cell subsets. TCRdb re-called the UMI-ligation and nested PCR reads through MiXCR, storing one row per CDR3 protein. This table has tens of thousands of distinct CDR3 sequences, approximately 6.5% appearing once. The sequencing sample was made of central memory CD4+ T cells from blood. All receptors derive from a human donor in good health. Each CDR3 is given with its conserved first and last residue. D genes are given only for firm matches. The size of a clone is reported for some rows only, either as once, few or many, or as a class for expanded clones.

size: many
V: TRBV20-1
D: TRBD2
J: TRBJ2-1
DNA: TGCAGTGCTTGGACTAGCGGGGTTTCGGGTGAGCAGTTCTTC
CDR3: CSAWTSGVSGEQFF

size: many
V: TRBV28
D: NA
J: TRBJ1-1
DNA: TGTGCCAGCAGTTTAGACGAGAACACTGAAGCTTTCTTT
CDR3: CASSLDENTEAFF

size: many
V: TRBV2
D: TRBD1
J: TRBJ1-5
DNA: TGTGCCAGCAGCCTTGACAGGGGGCGTCGCAATCAGCCCCAGCATTTT
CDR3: CASSLDRGRRNQPQHF

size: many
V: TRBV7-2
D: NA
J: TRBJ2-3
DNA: TGTGCCAGCAGCTTAGGTTTTAATACCCGCACAGATACGCAGTATTTT
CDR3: CASSLGFNTRTDTQYF

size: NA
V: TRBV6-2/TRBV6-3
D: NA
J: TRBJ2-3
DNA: TGTGCCAGCGTGAGGCTGGGGGGCACAGATACGCAGTATTTT
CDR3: CASVRLGGTDTQYF

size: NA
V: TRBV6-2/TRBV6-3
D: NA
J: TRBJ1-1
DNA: TGTGCCAGCAGGAGCGGGTGGAACACTGAAGCTTTCTTT
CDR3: CASRSGWNTEAFF

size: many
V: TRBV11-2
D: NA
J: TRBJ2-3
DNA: TGTGCCAGCAGCAAATATGGGACCGAGGTCACAGATACGCAGTATTTT
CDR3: CASSKYGTEVTDTQYF

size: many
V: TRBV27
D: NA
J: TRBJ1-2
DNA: TGTGCCAGCAGCGAAAGCCGGATGATCTATGGCTACACCTTC
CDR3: CASSESRMIYGYTF

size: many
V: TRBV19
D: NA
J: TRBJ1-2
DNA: TGTGCCAGTAGTATGGTGAGAGGGGGGGACTATGGCTACACCTTC
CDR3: CASSMVRGGDYGYTF

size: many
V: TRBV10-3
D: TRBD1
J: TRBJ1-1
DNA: TGTGCCATCAGTCAACAGGGGAGTACTGAAGCTTTCTTT
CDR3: CAISQQGSTEAFF

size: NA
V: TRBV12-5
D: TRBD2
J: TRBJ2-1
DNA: TGTGCTAGTGGTACAAAGACTAGCGGGAGCAGGGAGCAGTTCTTC
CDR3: CASGTKTSGSREQFF

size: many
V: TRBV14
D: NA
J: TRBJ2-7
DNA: TGTGCCAGCAGCGGCAGGGTGCAGTACTTC
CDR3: CASSGRVQYF

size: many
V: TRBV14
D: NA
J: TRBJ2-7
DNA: TGTGCCAGCAGCCAAGGATTAGGCAGGGCCTACGAGCAGTACTTC
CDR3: CASSQGLGRAYEQYF

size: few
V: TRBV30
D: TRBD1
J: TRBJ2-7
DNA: TGTGCCTGGAGTCGTACAGGGGTCGCCTACGAGCAGTACTTC
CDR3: CAWSRTGVAYEQYF

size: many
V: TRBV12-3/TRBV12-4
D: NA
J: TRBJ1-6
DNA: TGTGCCAGCAGTTTATGGGGATCCTATAATTCACCCCTCCACTTT
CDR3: CASSLWGSYNSPLHF

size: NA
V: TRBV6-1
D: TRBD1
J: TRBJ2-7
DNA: TGTGCCAGCCTCTCATCCGGGACAGGGACCTACGAGCAGTACTTC
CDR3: CASLSSGTGTYEQYF

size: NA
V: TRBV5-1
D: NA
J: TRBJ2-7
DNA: TGCGCCAGCAGACTAACCGAGGGGTCTGGGTCCTACGAGCAGTACTTC
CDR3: CASRLTEGSGSYEQYF

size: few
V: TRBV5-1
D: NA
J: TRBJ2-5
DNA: TGCGCCAGCAGCCCGGCCGGGCCCCGAGGGCAGACCCAGTACTTC
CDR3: CASSPAGPRGQTQYF